The clone carrying this T cell receptor (beta chain) was seen more than once but under ten times. Its antigen is still unknown. This entry belongs to a study of blood T cells in healthy people across ages. The study, taken as a whole, reports: In the absence of known donor CMV status, changes in expanded clonotypes were possibly confounded.

Researchers isolated at least 7 million PBMCs per sample. Combining a sample-barcoded 5' primer with a J-beta primer mix, a second PCR ran for about 6 to 12 cycles. One entry per CDR3 protein results from TCRdb running MiXCR on the 5' RACE reads. Of 780,000 or so distinct CDR3 sequences listed, 56% are singletons. The CDR3 runs 17 residues. Germline loops: CDR1 LGHNA, CDR2 YNFKEQ. V gave up 4 bases and J gave up 5 bases; unmatched junction bases: 7. Sequenced: blood. This clonotype was sampled from a man in his forties or fifties in good health. The chain uses TRBV4-2 and TRBJ2-3, with TRBD2 matching 15 bases. The CDR3 sequence: CASSLYRTSGREDTQYF. The DNA for the CDR3 is TGTGCCAGCAGCCTCTACCGGACTAGCGGGAGGGAAGATACGCAGTATTTT.